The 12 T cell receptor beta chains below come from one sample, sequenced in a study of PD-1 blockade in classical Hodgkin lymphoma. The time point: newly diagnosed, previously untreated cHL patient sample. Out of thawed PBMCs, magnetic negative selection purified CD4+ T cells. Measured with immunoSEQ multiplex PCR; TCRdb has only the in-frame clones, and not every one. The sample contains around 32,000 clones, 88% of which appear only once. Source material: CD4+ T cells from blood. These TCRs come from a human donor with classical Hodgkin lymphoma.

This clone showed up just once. The CDR3 coding sequence is TGCGCCAGCAGCTTCCAGGAAGGGACTAATGAAAAACTGTTTTTT. Protein product: CASSFQEGTNEKLFF. The J gene is TRBJ1-4, the V gene TRBV5-1; no definite D call. This CDR3 has 15 residues. The germline gives CDR1 SGHRS, CDR2 YFSETQ. Trimming stripped 2 bases from V and 2 bases from J, with 10 bases between. Variable domain in full (rest from reference TRBV5-1 and TRBJ1-4): KAGVTQTPRYLIKTRGQQVTLSCSPISGHRSVSWYQQTPGQGLQFLFEYFSETQRNKGNFPGRFSGRQFSNSRSEMNVSTLELGDSALYLCASSFQEGTNEKLFFGSGTQLSVL.

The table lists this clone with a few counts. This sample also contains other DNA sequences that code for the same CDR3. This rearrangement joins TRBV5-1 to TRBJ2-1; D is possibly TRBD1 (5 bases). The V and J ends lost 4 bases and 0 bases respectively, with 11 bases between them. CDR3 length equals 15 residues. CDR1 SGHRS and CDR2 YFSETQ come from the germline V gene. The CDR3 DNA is TGCGCCAGCAGCCCCCGCGACAGCTCCTACAATGAGCAGTTCTTC. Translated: CASSPRDSSYNEQFF. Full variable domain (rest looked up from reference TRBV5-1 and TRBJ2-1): KAGVTQTPRYLIKTRGQQVTLSCSPISGHRSVSWYQQTPGQGLQFLFEYFSETQRNKGNFPGRFSGRQFSNSRSEMNVSTLELGDSALYLCASSPRDSSYNEQFFGPGTRLTVL.

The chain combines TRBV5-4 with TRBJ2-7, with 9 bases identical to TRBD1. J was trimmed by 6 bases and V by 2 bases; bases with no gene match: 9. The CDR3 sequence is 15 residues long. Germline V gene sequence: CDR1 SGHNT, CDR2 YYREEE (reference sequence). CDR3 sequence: CASSFGSGQGPEQYV. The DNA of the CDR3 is TGTGCCAGCAGCTTTGGTTCGGGACAGGGTCCCGAGCAGTACGTC.

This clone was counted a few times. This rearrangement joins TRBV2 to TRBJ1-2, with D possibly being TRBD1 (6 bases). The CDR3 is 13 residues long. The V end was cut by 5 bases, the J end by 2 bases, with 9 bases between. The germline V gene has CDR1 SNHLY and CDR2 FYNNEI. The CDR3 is CASSRDINYGYTF. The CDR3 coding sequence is TGTGCCAGCAGTCGGGACATCAACTATGGCTACACCTTC.

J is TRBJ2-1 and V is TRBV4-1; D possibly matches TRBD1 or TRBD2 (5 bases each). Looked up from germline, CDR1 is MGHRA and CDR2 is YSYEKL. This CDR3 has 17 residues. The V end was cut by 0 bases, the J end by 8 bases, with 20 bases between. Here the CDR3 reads CASSQDRPGRPEDEQFF. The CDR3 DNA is TGCGCCAGCAGCCAAGATAGGCCGGGACGGCCCGAGGATGAGCAGTTCTTC.

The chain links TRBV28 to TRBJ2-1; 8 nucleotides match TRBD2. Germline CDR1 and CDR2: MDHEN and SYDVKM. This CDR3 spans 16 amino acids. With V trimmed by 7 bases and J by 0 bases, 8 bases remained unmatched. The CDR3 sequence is CASIGTGGSSYNEQFF. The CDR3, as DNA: TGTGCCAGCATCGGAACGGGGGGGAGCTCCTACAATGAGCAGTTCTTC.

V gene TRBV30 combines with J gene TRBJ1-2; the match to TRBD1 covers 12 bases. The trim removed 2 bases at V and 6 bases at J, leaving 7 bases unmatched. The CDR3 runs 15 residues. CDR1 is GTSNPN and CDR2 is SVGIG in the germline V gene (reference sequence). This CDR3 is CAWSYGTGGINGYTF. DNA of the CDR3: TGTGCCTGGAGTTACGGGACAGGGGGCATAAATGGCTACACCTTC.

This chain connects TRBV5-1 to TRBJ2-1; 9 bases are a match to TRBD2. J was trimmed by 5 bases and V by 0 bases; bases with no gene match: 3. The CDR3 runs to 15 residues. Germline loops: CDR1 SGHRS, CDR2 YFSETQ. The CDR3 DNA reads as TGCGCCAGCAGCTTGGTCCTAGCGGGGAACAATGAGCAGTTCTTC. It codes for CASSLVLAGNNEQFF. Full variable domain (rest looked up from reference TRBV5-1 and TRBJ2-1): KAGVTQTPRYLIKTRGQQVTLSCSPISGHRSVSWYQQTPGQGLQFLFEYFSETQRNKGNFPGRFSGRQFSNSRSEMNVSTLELGDSALYLCASSLVLAGNNEQFFGPGTRLTVL.

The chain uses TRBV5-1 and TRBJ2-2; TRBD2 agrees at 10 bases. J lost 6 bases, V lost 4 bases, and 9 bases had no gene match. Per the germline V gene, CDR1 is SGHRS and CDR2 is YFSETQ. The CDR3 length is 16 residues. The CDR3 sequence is CASSPGTSDIAGELFF. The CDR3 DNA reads TGCGCCAGCAGCCCAGGGACTAGCGATATTGCCGGGGAGCTGTTTTTT.

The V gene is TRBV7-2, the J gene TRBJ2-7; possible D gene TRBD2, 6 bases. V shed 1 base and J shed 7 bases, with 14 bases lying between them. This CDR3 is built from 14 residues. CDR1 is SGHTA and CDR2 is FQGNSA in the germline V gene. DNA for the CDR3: TGTGCCAGCAGCTTAGACGGGAGCCCCTTGGAGCAGTACTTC. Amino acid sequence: CASSLDGSPLEQYF.

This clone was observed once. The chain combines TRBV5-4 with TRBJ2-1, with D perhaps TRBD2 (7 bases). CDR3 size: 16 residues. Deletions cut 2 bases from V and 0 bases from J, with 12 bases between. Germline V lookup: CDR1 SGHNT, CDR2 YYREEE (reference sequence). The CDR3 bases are TGTGCCAGCAGCTTAGGGGGGAGGGGCTCCTACAATGAGCAGTTCTTC. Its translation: CASSLGGRGSYNEQFF.

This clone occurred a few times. The CDR3 loop reads CASRSRAPGNTIYF. The CDR3 nucleotides are TGTGCCAGCAGGAGTAGGGCACCCGGAAACACCATATATTTT. The chain couples TRBV7-9 to TRBJ1-3, with no clear D. Trimming stripped 6 bases from V and 4 bases from J, with 13 bases between. The CDR3 length is 14 residues. Germline CDR1 is SEHNR and CDR2 is FQNEAQ (reference sequence).